This T cell receptor beta chain came from a study of blood T cell repertoires in COVID-19. Study summary: Sites in the United States, Italy and Spain provided acute and convalescent COVID-19 samples. T cells, B-cell-depleted T cells, or PBMCs provided the cDNA or gDNA that served as material.

In the authors' methods: Estimated nucleated cell counts came from reference gene primer amplification. Profiling relied on immunoSEQ multiplex PCR, and the TCRdb table lists in-frame clones only, not all of them. V and J calls and clone size follow that table, whereas D and trimming were derived from the DNA. Here the sample spans fewer than 50,000 clones, approximately 86% being singletons. Unmatched junction bases numbered 3, after V lost 6 bases and J lost 4 bases. Germline V gene data show CDR1 as SGHRS and CDR2 as YFSETQ. This CDR3 has 13 amino acids. The clonotype originates from a woman older than 75 with acute or convalescent COVID-19. Material: peripheral blood. The V call is TRBV5-1, the J call TRBJ2-3, with 9 bases aligning to TRBD2. In nucleotides, the CDR3 is TGCGCCAGCACCGGGACTAGCCCAGATACGCAGTATTTT. This encodes CASTGTSPDTQYF.